The 21 T cell receptor beta chains presented below share a single source sample, sequenced in a study of blood T cell repertoires in COVID-19. The assay was immunoSEQ multiplex PCR, and TCRdb's table has in-frame clones only and misses some. The table records about 240,000 clones, 87% of them present only once. What was sequenced was peripheral blood. The receptors were sampled from a man in his sixties who had recovered from COVID-19.

The rearrangement uses TRBV24-1 and TRBJ2-6; D gene ambiguous. CDR3 length: 14 residues. Trimming cost V 7 bases and J 6 bases, with 12 bases left between them. Germline values: CDR1 KGHDR, CDR2 SFDVKD. Here the CDR3 DNA reads TGTGCCACCAGCGCCGGTCTCCAGGCCAACGTCCTGACTTTC. Amino acid sequence: CATSAGLQANVLTF.

The J gene is TRBJ1-1, the V gene TRBV3-1 (or the pseudogene TRBV3-2); D uncertain. CDR3 length: 13 residues. The V end was cut by 3 bases, the J end by 1 base, with 6 bases between. Germline loops: CDR1 LGHDT, CDR2 YNNKEL (reference sequence). CDR3: CASSHFRNTEAFF. The CDR3 coding sequence is TGTGCCAGCAGCCACTTTCGGAACACTGAAGCTTTCTTT.

This clone was found a few times. This chain links TRBV5-6 with TRBJ2-3; unclear D gene. From germline, CDR1 is SGHDT and CDR2 YYEEEE. Trimming left V 5 bases short and J 4 bases short, with 11 bases between. The CDR3 has 13 amino acids. The CDR3 region is CASRPPGPDTQYF. In nucleotides, the CDR3 is TGTGCCAGCAGACCCCCAGGCCCAGATACGCAGTATTTT.

This chain links TRBV4-1 with TRBJ2-4, with TRBD2 matching 9 bases. The germline gives CDR1 MGHRA, CDR2 YSYEKL. The CDR3 covers 20 residues. J was trimmed by 0 bases and V by 2 bases; bases with no gene match: 14. CDR3 residues: CASSQPPLRSGGLAKNIQYF. As DNA, the CDR3 is TGCGCCAGCAGCCAACCCCCCCTGCGTAGCGGGGGTCTAGCCAAAAACATTCAGTACTTC.

CDR3 residues: CASSLVAGFRSPLHF. CDR3 sequence (DNA): TGTGCCAGCAGCTTAGTCGCAGGGTTTAGATCACCCCTCCACTTT. The chain carries TRBV7-6 and TRBJ1-6; TRBD1 is a possible D gene (5 bases). Trimming left V 1 base short and J 10 bases short, with 14 bases between. This CDR3 spans 15 amino acids. Germline V lookup: CDR1 SGHVS, CDR2 FNYEAQ. The variable domain in full, completed from reference TRBV7-6 and TRBJ1-6, reads GAGVSQSPRYKVTKRGQDVALRCDPISGHVSLYWYRQALGQGPEFLTYFNYEAQQDKSGLPNDRFSAERPEGSISTLTIQRTEQRDSAMYRCASSLVAGFRSPLHFGNGTRLTVT.

Turning to this clone: Other DNA sequences of this sample code for an identical CDR3. The chain uses TRBV20-1 and TRBJ2-7; possibly TRBD1 for D (5 bases). V was cut by 6 bases and J by 3 bases, with 9 bases left in between. This CDR3 is 11 amino acids long. Germline V CDR1 and CDR2: DFQATT, SNEGSKA (reference sequence). The CDR3 reads CSAIDSYEQYF. The CDR3 DNA follows: TGCAGTGCAATTGACAGCTACGAGCAGTACTTC.

The CDR3 spells CASSFGDETQYF. CDR3 bases: TGTGCCAGCAGTTTCGGGGATGAGACCCAGTACTTC. The V call is TRBV6-5, the J call TRBJ2-5; TRBD2 might be the D (5 bases). Trimming left V 4 bases short and J 5 bases short, with 8 bases between. CDR1 and CDR2 (germline): MNHEY, SVGAGI. The CDR3 covers 12 residues.

The chain joins TRBV9 to TRBJ2-7; D remains unclear. The CDR3 runs 16 residues. CDR1 is SGDLS and CDR2 is YYNGEE in the germline V gene. The V end lost 0 bases, the J end lost 0 bases, and 13 bases lay between the germline ends. This CDR3 reads CASSVDPVKSSYEQYV. The CDR3 nucleotides read TGTGCCAGCAGCGTAGATCCGGTAAAGAGCTCCTACGAGCAGTACGTC.

V is TRBV2 and J is TRBJ1-5; the D gene is possibly TRBD1 (5 bases). V was cut by 3 bases and J by 7 bases, with 16 bases left in between. The CDR3 is 15 residues long. The germline CDR1 and CDR2 sequences are SNHLY and FYNNEI. DNA for the CDR3: TGTGCCAGCAGTGATGTTGGGGGGACGGGGCAGCCCCAGCATTTT. Residues: CASSDVGGTGQPQHF.

The chain has TRBV15 and TRBJ1-1; D is perhaps TRBD1 (6 bases). Germline CDR1 and CDR2: LNHNV and YYDKDF (reference sequence). This CDR3 spans 17 amino acids. V dropped 0 bases and J dropped 2 bases, with 16 bases sitting between them. Here the CDR3 reads CATSRDSITGLNTEAFF. CDR3 coding DNA: TGTGCCACCAGCAGAGATAGTATTACAGGGCTCAACACTGAAGCTTTCTTT.

The rearrangement uses TRBV6-1 and TRBJ2-7; D unclear. Germline lookup yields CDR1 MNHNS and CDR2 SASEGT. The CDR3 has 13 residues. Trimming stripped 3 bases from V and 6 bases from J, with 12 bases between. DNA for the CDR3: TGTGCCAGCAGTGAGACTTACACGGTCGAGCAGTACGTC. This sequence encodes CASSETYTVEQYV.

The chain has TRBV19 and TRBJ2-3; 10 bases map to TRBD2. The CDR3 length is 15 residues. V shed 4 bases and J 7 bases; nucleotides not matched to a gene: 8. The germline V gene encodes CDR1 LNHDA and CDR2 SQIVND (reference sequence). The CDR3 sequence: CASSTASGGTNTQYF. Here the CDR3 DNA reads TGTGCCAGTAGTACCGCTAGCGGGGGAACCAATACGCAGTATTTT.

The CDR3 nucleotides are TGTGCCACCAGCGGGGGGGTTTTTGGGGAGACCCAGTACTTC. Its translation is CATSGGVFGETQYF. The chain uses TRBV15 and TRBJ2-5; 7 bases map to TRBD2. The CDR3 has 14 amino acids. V lost 5 bases, J lost 5 bases, and 8 bases stayed unmatched. The germline gives CDR1 LNHNV, CDR2 YYDKDF (reference sequence).

As DNA, the CDR3 is TGTGCCAGCTCACCACCGAGTGGTGGTGGGCACAATGAGCAGTTCTTC. This gives the protein CASSPPSGGGHNEQFF. The V and J genes are TRBV18 and TRBJ2-1; D unclear. The CDR3 has 16 residues. The V end was cut by 0 bases, the J end by 5 bases, with 14 bases between. Germline values: CDR1 KGHSH, CDR2 LQKENI.

J is TRBJ2-1 and V is TRBV7-9, with D perhaps TRBD2 (6 bases). The CDR3 is 17 residues long. With 0 bases removed from V and 1 base from J, the gap between germline ends came to 13 bases. Germline V gene lookup returns CDR1 SEHNR and CDR2 FQNEAQ (reference sequence). CDR3 region: CASSLARWGESYNEQFF. The CDR3 DNA sequence: TGTGCCAGCAGCTTAGCGAGATGGGGGGAATCCTACAATGAGCAGTTCTTC.

The chain uses TRBV5-1 and TRBJ2-7; D is uncertain. The CDR3 loop spans 14 amino acids. CDR1 is SGHRS, CDR2 YFSETQ, per germline. The V and J ends lost 1 base and 5 bases respectively, with 13 bases between them. DNA of the CDR3: TGCGCCAGCAGCTTGTTTCCCGACACAGACGAGCAGTACTTC. Its translation is CASSLFPDTDEQYF.

This clone was seen ten or more times. The gene calls are TRBV14 and TRBJ2-7, with TRBD1 matching 7 bases. Germline V gene data show CDR1 as SGHDN and CDR2 as FVKESK. The junction had 6 bases not matched to a gene; V was cut back by 1 base and J by 3 bases. This CDR3 contains 15 residues. CDR3 DNA sequence: TGTGCCAGCAGCCAAGCCGGGACAGCCTACTACGAGCAGTACTTC. It specifies CASSQAGTAYYEQYF. Full variable domain (rest looked up from reference TRBV14 and TRBJ2-7): EAGVTQFPSHSVIEKGQTVTLRCDPISGHDNLYWYRRVMGKEIKFLLHFVKESKQDESGMPNNRFLAERTGGTYSTLKVQPAELEDSGVYFCASSQAGTAYYEQYFGPGTRLTVT.

The V call is TRBV6-5, the J call TRBJ2-7; 7 bases agree with TRBD1. V shed 10 bases and J 2 bases; nucleotides not matched to a gene: 2. The germline CDR1 and CDR2 sequences are MNHEY and SVGAGI. The CDR3 totals 11 residues. The CDR3 protein is CATQGTYEQYV. Here the CDR3 DNA reads TGTGCCACACAGGGGACCTACGAGCAGTACGTC.

The V call is TRBV7-7, the J call TRBJ2-2; possibly TRBD1 for D (6 bases). The CDR3 length is 14 residues. V lost 8 bases, J lost 2 bases, and 12 bases lay in between. The germline gives CDR1 SSHAT, CDR2 FNYEAQ (reference sequence). The CDR3 DNA reads as TGTGCCAGCGCACCGGGACAAAACACCGGGGAGCTGTTTTTT. As protein: CASAPGQNTGELFF.

The rearrangement uses TRBV14 and TRBJ2-1, with 8 bases matching TRBD1. The CDR3 covers 15 residues. V lost 3 bases to trimming and J lost 3 bases; unmatched junction nucleotides: 4. Germline CDR1 is SGHDN and CDR2 is FVKESK. CDR3 DNA: TGTGCCAGCAGCCACCTAGGACAGGGCTACAATGAGCAGTTCTTC. This sequence encodes CASSHLGQGYNEQFF.

This clone has a handful of counts. This sequence joins TRBV7-9 and TRBJ2-2; D is undetermined. Germline-derived CDR1 and CDR2 are SEHNR and FQNEAQ (reference sequence). The CDR3 extends over 16 amino acids. The V and J ends lost 1 base and 3 bases respectively, with 12 bases between them. CDR3 DNA: TGTGCCAGCAGCTTAGGTCTCACGGTTTACACCGGGGAGCTGTTTTTT. Its protein is CASSLGLTVYTGELFF. Together with reference TRBV7-9 and TRBJ2-2, the CDR3 gives the full variable domain: DTGVSQNPRHKITKRGQNVTFRCDPISEHNRLYWYRQTLGQGPEFLTYFQNEAQLEKSRLLSDRFSAERPKGSFSTLEIQRTEQGDSAMYLCASSLGLTVYTGELFFGEGSRLTVL.